Listed below are T cell receptor beta chains from one sample, sequenced in a study of T cells after yellow fever vaccination. From the 5' RACE reads, TCRdb called clonotypes with MiXCR, one entry per CDR3 protein. The sample shows about 370,000 distinct CDR3 sequences, 9.5% to 13% of them seen only once. Sample: PBMCs, taken on the day of the first yellow fever vaccination. These receptors were obtained from a man aged 18 to 30 who received the YFV17D yellow fever vaccine. Both conserved end residues are part of each CDR3. A D gene is named only where the DNA matches it firmly. A row's size may be missing; if present it is once, few, many or a size class.

clone_size,d_call,j_call,v_call,cdr3_nt,cdr3_aa
few,-,TRBJ1-1,TRBV12-3/TRBV12-4,TGTGCCAGCAGTCCTCAGACCGCAAGCGCCCCTGAAGCTTTCTTT,CASSPQTASAPEAFF
many,-,TRBJ1-2,TRBV9,TGTGCCAGCAGCGTTCAGGGTTATTATGGCTACACCTTC,CASSVQGYYGYTF
few,TRBD2,TRBJ2-3,TRBV6-1,TGTGCCAGCAGAACAAGCGGGGGGGTTCCCACAGATACGCAGTATTTT,CASRTSGGVPTDTQYF
few,-,TRBJ2-3,TRBV12-3/TRBV12-4,TGTGCCAGCATTGCTGAGAACACAGATACGCAGTATTTT,CASIAENTDTQYF
few,-,TRBJ2-2,TRBV11-1,TGTGCCAGCAGCTTAGGGCGGGGAGAAGAGACCGGGGAGCTGTTTTTT,CASSLGRGEETGELFF
-,-,TRBJ2-7,TRBV30,TGTGCCTGGACCCAAAGGGGACTTTACTACGAGCAGTACTTC,CAWTQRGLYYEQYF
-,-,TRBJ2-7,TRBV19,TGTGCCAGTAGTCTTTCCCCAGGCTACGAGCAGTACTTC,CASSLSPGYEQYF
-,-,TRBJ2-5,TRBV5-1,TGCGCCAGCAGCCACCGACCTCGCAACCAAGAGACCCAGTACTTC,CASSHRPRNQETQYF
-,-,TRBJ1-1,TRBV19,TGTGCCAGTGGTCTCTTGGGGGTGAACACTGAAGCTTTCTTT,CASGLLGVNTEAFF
-,TRBD2,TRBJ2-2,TRBV4-3,TGCGCCAGCAGCCAAGTAGCGGGGGCCACCGGGGAGCTGTTTTTT,CASSQVAGATGELFF
-,-,TRBJ1-1,TRBV12-3/TRBV12-4,TGTGCCAGCAGTTTAACTGGGGCCCTGAACACTGAAGCTTTCTTT,CASSLTGALNTEAFF
-,-,TRBJ1-6,TRBV4-3,TGCGCCAGCAGCCAAGATGCGGGAGGGGATTCACCCCTCCACTTT,CASSQDAGGDSPLHF
-,-,TRBJ2-7,TRBV4-2,TGTGCCAGCAGCCAAGGGCCCCGGGACTCATACTCCTACGAGCAGTACTTC,CASSQGPRDSYSYEQYF
-,-,TRBJ1-6,TRBV7-9,TGTGCCAGCAGCTTAGCGTTCTGGACAAAGGATTCACCCCTCCACTTT,CASSLAFWTKDSPLHF
-,TRBD1,TRBJ1-2,TRBV4-3,TGCGCCAGCAGCCAACCCGGACAGGGTGGTTATGGCTACACCTTC,CASSQPGQGGYGYTF
few,-,TRBJ2-1,TRBV29-1,TGCAGCGTTGAGCCCAACAATGAGCAGTTCTTC,CSVEPNNEQFF
few,TRBD1,TRBJ2-1,TRBV20-1,TGCAGTGCCTCGACAGGGACGGATGAGCAGTTCTTC,CSASTGTDEQFF
-,-,TRBJ2-1,TRBV6-1,TGTGCCAGCAGTCCTACTTACCGAACAACCTACAATGAGCAGTTCTTC,CASSPTYRTTYNEQFF
-,TRBD1,TRBJ1-5,TRBV7-2,TGTGCCAGCGGCAGGGGGTCAGGGCCCCAGCATTTT,CASGRGSGPQHF
few,TRBD1,TRBJ1-6,TRBV20-1,TGCAGTGCTAGAAAGACAGGGGGCGGCTCACCCCTCCACTTT,CSARKTGGGSPLHF
-,-,TRBJ2-2,TRBV4-3,TGCGCCAGCAGCCAAGAGTGGGAGGGGGCAACTGGGTACACCGGGGAGCTGTTTTTT,CASSQEWEGATGYTGELFF
few,-,TRBJ2-3,TRBV28,TGTGCCAGCAGTTTACCGCGGGGAAGCACAGATACGCAGTATTTT,CASSLPRGSTDTQYF
-,TRBD1,TRBJ1-4,TRBV12-3/TRBV12-4,TGTGCCAGCAGTTTGAGGGGACAGCTTAATGAAAAACTGTTTTTT,CASSLRGQLNEKLFF